A selection of T cell receptor beta chains follows, all from one sample in a study of cytomegalovirus exposure and HLA in healthy donors. TCRdb keeps only in-frame clones here, not all; method: immunoSEQ multiplex PCR. The sample yields roughly 150,000 clones, roughly 85% seen once. Sequenced input: PBMCs. The receptors were gathered from a man aged 25-45 years in good health and CMV-seropositive. Each CDR3 is given with its conserved first and last residue. D genes are given only for firm matches. For some rows the clone size is stated as once, few or many, or as a class when expanded; others skip it.

J: TRBJ2-1
D: TRBD1
V: TRBV25-1
size: -
CDR3: CASSGGQGRVYNEQFF
DNA: TGTGCCAGCAGTGGAGGACAGGGGAGAGTCTACAATGAGCAGTTCTTC

J: TRBJ2-7
D: TRBD1
V: TRBV5-1
size: once
CDR3: CASSLGDRASAYEQYF
DNA: TGCGCCAGCAGCTTGGGGGACAGGGCGAGCGCCTACGAGCAGTACTTC

J: TRBJ2-4
D: TRBD2
V: TRBV6-5
size: once
CDR3: CASNPGEGGIQYF
DNA: TGTGCCAGCAACCCCGGGGAGGGTGGCATTCAGTACTTC

J: TRBJ2-1
D: TRBD1
V: TRBV5-1
size: -
CDR3: CASSAGQGIDNEQFF
DNA: TGCGCCAGCAGCGCGGGACAGGGGATTGACAATGAGCAGTTCTTC

J: TRBJ2-1
D: -
V: TRBV5-6
size: -
CDR3: CASFLSDEQFF
DNA: TGTGCCAGCTTTCTTAGTGATGAGCAGTTCTTC

J: TRBJ2-7
D: -
V: TRBV23-1
size: -
CDR3: CASSLRGHWREESYEQYF
DNA: TGCGCCAGCAGTTTGAGGGGGCACTGGCGGGAGGAATCCTACGAGCAGTACTTC

J: TRBJ2-2
D: -
V: TRBV7-8
size: once
CDR3: CASSLAGVDTGELFF
DNA: TGTGCCAGCAGCTTAGCGGGAGTAGATACCGGGGAGCTGTTTTTT

J: TRBJ2-7
D: -
V: TRBV5-6
size: -
CDR3: CASSLPGDEQYF
DNA: TGTGCCAGCAGCCTCCCCGGAGACGAGCAGTACTTC

J: TRBJ1-1
D: -
V: TRBV11-2
size: -
CDR3: CASTTAPTGPLNTEAFF
DNA: TGTGCCAGCACTACCGCCCCCACAGGGCCCTTGAACACTGAAGCTTTCTTT

J: TRBJ2-7
D: TRBD1
V: TRBV4-1
size: -
CDR3: CASSWDRGYEQYF
DNA: TGCGCCAGCAGCTGGGACAGGGGCTACGAGCAGTACTTC

J: TRBJ2-3
D: TRBD2
V: TRBV27
size: -
CDR3: CASSFSGGTDTQYF
DNA: TGTGCCAGCAGTTTTTCGGGAGGAACAGATACGCAGTATTTT

J: TRBJ2-1
D: TRBD2
V: TRBV30
size: -
CDR3: CAWSVLAGNEQFF
DNA: TGTGCCTGGAGTGTCCTAGCGGGCAATGAGCAGTTCTTC

J: TRBJ1-2
D: -
V: TRBV7-2
size: -
CDR3: CASSLSGGDYGYTF
DNA: TGTGCCAGCAGCTTAAGCGGGGGCGACTATGGCTACACCTTC

J: TRBJ2-5
D: TRBD2
V: TRBV29-1
size: -
CDR3: CSGWTSGRAAETQYF
DNA: TGCAGCGGGTGGACTAGCGGGAGGGCCGCAGAGACCCAGTACTTC

J: TRBJ1-5
D: -
V: TRBV6-1
size: -
CDR3: CASSEFGGSNQPQHF
DNA: TGTGCCAGCAGTGAATTTGGAGGAAGCAATCAGCCCCAGCATTTT

J: TRBJ2-3
D: TRBD2
V: TRBV5-4
size: once
CDR3: CASSPGLAGDTQYF
DNA: TGTGCCAGCAGCCCGGGACTAGCGGGAGATACGCAGTATTTT

J: TRBJ1-1
D: -
V: TRBV18
size: -
CDR3: CASSAGVQLNTEAFF
DNA: TGTGCCAGCTCCGCAGGGGTGCAGCTGAACACTGAAGCTTTCTTT

J: TRBJ2-3
D: -
V: TRBV5-1
size: -
CDR3: CASSLEGVSTDTQYF
DNA: TGCGCCAGCAGCTTGGAGGGAGTGAGCACAGATACGCAGTATTTT

J: TRBJ2-3
D: -
V: TRBV5-4
size: -
CDR3: CASSPQGGGRRTDTQYF
DNA: TGTGCCAGCAGCCCTCAGGGGGGCGGGAGGAGAACAGATACGCAGTATTTT

J: TRBJ1-3
D: TRBD1
V: TRBV30
size: -
CDR3: CASPGTGIAGNTIYF
DNA: TGTGCCAGCCCCGGGACAGGGATAGCTGGAAACACCATATATTTT

J: TRBJ2-5
D: -
V: TRBV7-2
size: -
CDR3: CASSYDNFGEFGTQYF
DNA: TGTGCCAGCAGCTACGACAATTTCGGGGAGTTCGGGACCCAGTACTTC

J: TRBJ1-4
D: -
V: TRBV5-1
size: -
CDR3: CASSNGQTAMSGMFF
DNA: TGCGCCAGCAGCAACGGACAGACGGCAATGTCCGGGATGTTTTTT

J: TRBJ2-7
D: TRBD2
V: TRBV5-4
size: -
CDR3: CASRVGLDSYEQYF
DNA: TGTGCCAGCCGAGTGGGACTAGACTCCTACGAGCAGTACTTC

J: TRBJ1-1
D: TRBD1
V: TRBV11-3
size: -
CDR3: CASKNRGLGYTEAFF
DNA: TGTGCCAGCAAAAACAGGGGGCTCGGTTACACTGAAGCTTTCTTT

J: TRBJ2-7
D: TRBD1
V: TRBV10-3
size: -
CDR3: CAISDPGQGASYEQYF
DNA: TGTGCCATCAGTGACCCGGGACAGGGGGCGTCCTACGAGCAGTACTTC

J: TRBJ2-5
D: -
V: TRBV11-2
size: -
CDR3: CASSLDSRWQTQYF
DNA: TGTGCCAGCAGCTTAGATTCTAGGTGGCAGACCCAGTACTTC

J: TRBJ2-1
D: -
V: TRBV7-3
size: -
CDR3: CASSLLGGVEQFF
DNA: TGTGCCAGCAGCTTACTAGGGGGGGTTGAGCAGTTCTTC

J: TRBJ2-1
D: TRBD2
V: TRBV6-6
size: few
CDR3: CASSYPSSGSMDEQFF
DNA: TGTGCCAGCAGTTACCCCTCTAGCGGGAGTATGGATGAGCAGTTCTTC

J: TRBJ2-7
D: -
V: TRBV27
size: -
CDR3: CASSYGTVPSYEQYF
DNA: TGTGCCAGCAGCTATGGTACAGTTCCCTCCTACGAGCAGTACTTC

J: TRBJ2-3
D: TRBD2
V: TRBV4-1
size: -
CDR3: CASSHPSSGSADTQYF
DNA: TGCGCCAGCAGCCACCCCTCTAGCGGGAGCGCAGATACGCAGTATTTT

J: TRBJ2-3
D: TRBD1
V: TRBV5-1
size: -
CDR3: CASSLPTGKGDTQYF
DNA: TGCGCCAGCAGCTTACCGACAGGGAAAGGGGATACGCAGTATTTT